The 24 T cell receptor beta chains below were found in one sample sequenced in a study of STAT3 mutations in large granular lymphocyte leukemia. Findings and caveats of the study: In T-cell large granular lymphocyte leukemia, about half of patients showed multiple immunodominant subclonotypes.

These receptors are not linked to any known antigen. Clones were sequenced by immunoSEQ multiplex PCR, and TCRdb holds only the in-frame ones, with some missing. The data contain about 19,000 clones, 80% to 95% of them seen just once; the ten biggest clones take up nearly 45%. Material for sequencing was peripheral blood mononuclear cells. Receptors were obtained from a man in his fifties or sixties with T-cell large granular lymphocyte leukemia. Some clones in this sample may be carry-over from other donors' samples.

The chain recombines TRBV10-3 with TRBJ2-7; TRBD2 matches 13 bases. The trim removed 0 bases at V and 3 bases at J, leaving 2 bases unmatched. The V gene's germline CDR1 is ENHRY and CDR2 SYGVKD. The CDR3 runs 16 residues. The DNA of the CDR3 is TGTGCCATCAGTGAGTCCCGGACTAGCGGGAGCTACGAGCAGTACTTC. This codes for CAISESRTSGSYEQYF.

The count of this clone is one. The V gene is TRBV7-2, the J gene TRBJ2-5, with D maybe TRBD2 (5 bases). Germline V gene sequence: CDR1 SGHTA, CDR2 FQGNSA. V gave up 2 bases and J gave up 5 bases, with 9 bases separating them. The CDR3 consists of 13 residues. DNA for the CDR3: TGTGCCAGCAGCTTATCGAGGGAGGAGACCCAGTACTTC. Residues: CASSLSREETQYF.

The V call is TRBV2, the J call TRBJ2-5; 9 nucleotides agree with TRBD2. CDR1 and CDR2 from the germline V gene are SNHLY and FYNNEI. The V and J ends lost 6 bases and 4 bases, in that order; junction bases with no gene match: 6. CDR3 length: 14 amino acids. CDR3 in amino acids: CASRPLAGLETQYF. The CDR3 DNA is TGTGCCAGCAGGCCCCTAGCGGGATTAGAGACCCAGTACTTC.

The chain employs TRBV19 and TRBJ1-3; maybe TRBD1 (5 bases). In germline, CDR1 is LNHDA, CDR2 SQIVND (reference sequence). Deletions cut 9 bases from V and 0 bases from J, with 12 bases between. The CDR3 loop spans 14 amino acids. The chain's CDR3 is CASRDSSSGNTIYF. For the CDR3, the DNA is TGTGCCAGCAGGGACTCCTCCTCTGGAAACACCATATATTTT.

J is TRBJ1-1 and V is TRBV6-1; the match to TRBD1 covers 8 bases. CDR1 is MNHNS, CDR2 SASEGT, per germline. The CDR3 contains 12 residues. Trimming at V came to 6 bases and at J to 7 bases, leaving 4 bases not matched to a gene. CDR3 nucleotide sequence: TGTGCCAGCAGGCGGACAGGGAATGAAGCTTTCTTT. Its translation is CASRRTGNEAFF.

J is TRBJ2-5 and V is TRBV5-6; TRBD2 agrees at 9 bases. V shed 0 bases and J 4 bases; nucleotides not matched to a gene: 4. Germline V gene sequence: CDR1 SGHDT, CDR2 YYEEEE. The CDR3 is 15 residues long. The CDR3 sequence: CASSLGLAEVETQYF. CDR3 nucleotide sequence: TGTGCCAGCAGCTTGGGACTAGCGGAAGTAGAGACCCAGTACTTC.

This chain uses TRBV5-6 with TRBJ1-4, with 8 bases matching TRBD1. J was trimmed by 7 bases and V by 6 bases; bases with no gene match: 11. Germline CDR1 reads SGHDT; CDR2 reads YYEEEE. This CDR3 spans 15 amino acids. CDR3 nucleotides: TGTGCCAGCACCTCGAGGAGCCAGGGGGCTGAAAAACTGTTTTTT. The encoded protein is CASTSRSQGAEKLFF.

The gene calls are TRBV6-5 and TRBJ2-1; D may be TRBD2 (6 bases). V was clipped by 3 bases and J by 10 bases, with 10 bases between them. There are 12 residues in the CDR3. Germline-derived CDR1 and CDR2 are MNHEY and SVGAGI. The DNA for the CDR3 is TGTGCCAGCAGTTATCTCCGGGGGGAGCAGTTCTTC. This codes for CASSYLRGEQFF.

The chain is built from TRBV5-1 and TRBJ2-7; TRBD1 agrees at 8 bases. V dropped 4 bases and J dropped 2; count of bases not matched to a gene: 5. Germline V CDR1 and CDR2: SGHRS, YFSETQ. This CDR3 is built from 14 residues. The CDR3 DNA sequence: TGCGCCAGCAGCAACGGACAGGGTACCTACGAGCAGTACTTC. It is translated as CASSNGQGTYEQYF.

The chain combines TRBV29-1 with TRBJ2-7, with 7 bases lining up with TRBD2. With V trimmed by 6 bases and J by 5 bases, 16 bases remained unmatched. This CDR3 has 15 amino acids. Germline CDR1 reads SQVTM; CDR2 reads ANQGSEA. This CDR3 reads CSVISTGGSTHEQYF. As DNA, the CDR3 is TGCAGCGTGATCTCCACAGGCGGGAGTACCCACGAGCAGTACTTC.

This CDR3 reads CASSLEVSGGTGELFF. Here the CDR3 DNA reads TGCGCCAGCAGCTTGGAGGTTAGCGGAGGGACCGGGGAGCTGTTTTTT. The rearrangement links TRBV5-1 to TRBJ2-2; D possibly corresponds to TRBD2 (6 bases). The CDR3 extends over 16 amino acids. The V end was cut by 0 bases, the J end by 5 bases, with 14 bases between. Germline-derived CDR1 and CDR2 are SGHRS and YFSETQ.

V usage is TRBV10-2 and J usage is TRBJ2-3, with 10 bases lining up with TRBD2. This CDR3 has 18 residues. CDR1 is WSHSY, CDR2 SAAADI, per germline. V was pared by 2 bases and J by 4 bases, with 12 bases of the junction left unmatched. CDR3 amino acids: CASSEGFSGRISPDTQYF. CDR3 nucleotide sequence: TGCGCCAGCAGTGAGGGATTTAGCGGGAGGATTAGTCCAGATACGCAGTATTTT.

The rearrangement uses TRBV11-2 and TRBJ2-7; the D is unclear. Germline V gives CDR1 SGHAT, CDR2 FQNNGV. This CDR3 comprises 12 residues. Trimming pared 1 base from V and 1 base from J, leaving 2 bases between. CDR3 DNA: TGTGCCAGCAGCTTAGGGTCCTACGAGCAGTACTTC. Its translation is CASSLGSYEQYF.

This chain uses TRBV30 with TRBJ2-3, with 9 positions matching TRBD1. Germline assignment: CDR1 GTSNPN and CDR2 SVGIG (reference sequence). Trimming took 2 bases from V and 6 from J; bases not matched to a gene: 12. This CDR3 comprises 16 residues. The CDR3 here is CAWSLYRGPEGDTQYF. CDR3 nucleotide sequence: TGTGCCTGGAGTTTATACAGGGGGCCCGAGGGGGATACGCAGTATTTT.

The chain employs TRBV10-2 and TRBJ2-7; 13 bases are a match to TRBD2. Germline-derived CDR1 and CDR2 are WSHSY and SAAADI. CDR3 length equals 17 residues. J was trimmed by 2 bases and V by 0 bases; bases with no gene match: 4. The CDR3, as DNA: TGCGCCAGCAGTGAGTCGGGGACTAGCGGGAAAACCTACGAGCAGTACTTC. Its protein product is CASSESGTSGKTYEQYF.

The V and J genes are TRBV18 and TRBJ2-7; D perhaps matches TRBD2 (7 bases). There are 14 residues in the CDR3. V lost 3 bases and J 2 bases, leaving 11 bases between the germline ends. Per germline, CDR1 KGHSH and CDR2 LQKENI. The CDR3 protein is CASSPGGAAYEQYF. DNA of the CDR3: TGTGCCAGCTCACCGGGGGGGGCCGCCTACGAGCAGTACTTC.

The chain combines TRBV6-1 with TRBJ1-2; weak D call: TRBD1 (6 bases). The CDR3 runs to 15 residues. Trimming cost V 3 bases and J 3 bases, with 14 bases left between them. Germline V gene sequence: CDR1 MNHNS, CDR2 SASEGT. In DNA form, the CDR3 reads TGTGCCAGCAGTGACGTATCGAGGACAGACTATGGCTACACCTTC. It specifies CASSDVSRTDYGYTF.

This chain links TRBV30 with TRBJ1-4; no reliable D call. Germline lookup yields CDR1 GTSNPN and CDR2 SVGIG (reference sequence). Trimming removed 0 bases at V and 5 bases at J, with 10 bases between. The CDR3 has 14 residues. The CDR3 nucleotides are TGTGCCTGGAGTGTACTTGGTCAGAATGAAAAACTGTTTTTT. Translation gives CAWSVLGQNEKLFF. Combining the CDR3 with reference TRBV30 and TRBJ1-4 gives the whole variable domain SQTIHQWPATLVQPVGSPLSLECTVEGTSNPNLYWYRQAAGRGLQLLFYSVGIGQISSEVPQNLSASRPQDRQFILSSKKLLLSDSGFYLCAWSVLGQNEKLFFGSGTQLSVL.

V and J are TRBV28 and TRBJ1-4, with TRBD1 as a possible D gene (6 bases). V lost 6 bases to trimming and J lost 2 bases, with 10 bases between them. The CDR3 extends over 14 amino acids. In germline, CDR1 is MDHEN, CDR2 SYDVKM. CDR3 nucleotide sequence: TGTGCCAGCAGCCTAGGGGGGACTAATGAAAAACTGTTTTTT. Its translation: CASSLGGTNEKLFF.

This clone came up once. The chain uses TRBV10-3 and TRBJ2-7; D may be TRBD2 (5 bases). V was trimmed by 6 bases and J by 2 bases, leaving 8 bases between them. The CDR3 has 12 amino acids. CDR1 ENHRY and CDR2 SYGVKD come from the germline V gene. The CDR3 nucleotides are TGTGCCATCAGGGACTCAGCCTACGAGCAGTACTTC. Its translation is CAIRDSAYEQYF.

About this clone itself: The junction departs from germline at one end; a sequencing error may be responsible. The chain couples TRBV7-7 to TRBJ2-1; perhaps TRBD2 as D (5 bases). This CDR3 contains 13 residues. Germline V gene sequence: CDR1 SSHAT, CDR2 FNYEAQ (reference sequence). In DNA, the CDR3 is TGTGCTAGCAGCTTAGGAGGTGTTAATGAGCAGTTCTTC. It translates to CASSLGGVNEQFF.

CDR3: CASSSGFDTGELFF. The CDR3 DNA reads as TGTGCCAGCAGTTCGGGGTTCGACACCGGGGAGCTGTTTTTT. This sequence joins TRBV6-6 and TRBJ2-2; perhaps TRBD2 as D (5 bases). The V end lost 4 bases, the J end lost 3 bases, and 9 bases lay between the germline ends. The CDR3 length is 14 residues. Germline CDR1 is MNHNY and CDR2 is SVGAGI (reference sequence).

The J gene is TRBJ1-6, the V gene TRBV2, with 10 bases identical to TRBD1. Germline-derived CDR1 and CDR2 are SNHLY and FYNNEI. The trim removed 4 bases at V and 6 bases at J, leaving 3 bases unmatched. This CDR3 contains 15 residues. The CDR3: CASSAGQGINSPLHF. The CDR3 DNA is TGTGCCAGCAGTGCGGGACAGGGGATTAATTCACCCCTCCACTTT.

Concerning this clone itself: Additional DNA sequences in this sample encode the identical CDR3. The V gene is TRBV25-1, the J gene TRBJ2-5, with D hard to call. Trimming left V 4 bases short and J 1 base short, with 10 bases between. Germline assignment: CDR1 MGHDK and CDR2 SYGVNS. This CDR3 region has 14 residues. CDR3 bases: TGTGCCAGCAGTGCCGGTGGACCCCAAGAGACCCAGTACTTC. It translates to CASSAGGPQETQYF. The variable domain in full, completed from reference TRBV25-1 and TRBJ2-5, reads EADIYQTPRYLVIGTGKKITLECSQTMGHDKMYWYQQDPGMELHLIHYSYGVNSTEKGDLSSESTVSRIRTEHFPLTLESARPSHTSQYLCASSAGGPQETQYFGPGTRLLVL.